This T cell receptor (beta chain) was sequenced during a study of shared clonotypes between healthy human individuals. Per the germline V gene, CDR1 is SQVTM and CDR2 is ANQGSEA. V lost 8 bases, J lost 4 bases, and 14 bases lay in between. The CDR3 spans 12 residues. Both subsets, CD45RA+ naive and CD45RA-negative memory, were split from the CD4+ cells. Every subset's genomic DNA went evenly onto several immunoSEQ plates. This table comes from immunoSEQ multiplex PCR, and its TCRdb copy is limited to in-frame clones, with some not included. The sample lists about 1,500,000 clones, roughly 95% seen once, with 1% to 1.5% in the top ten.

The source is a man aged 30 to 45 in good health. The J gene is TRBJ2-5, the V gene TRBV29-1; tentatively, D is TRBD1 (7 bases). Source material: naive CD4+ T cells sorted from blood. The subset is: CD45RA+ positively selected. The CDR3, as DNA: TGCAGCACTTGGCAGGGGGGAGAGACCCAGTACTTC. Residues: CSTWQGGETQYF.